Below are 32 T cell receptor beta chains sequenced from a single sample in a study of cytomegalovirus exposure and HLA in healthy donors. The PCR made use of 60 Vbeta and 13 Jbeta primers. Profiled with immunoSEQ multiplex PCR; TCRdb holds only in-frame clones, not every one. The sample has some 74,000 clones, 65% to 70% seen once. Sample: PBMCs. The receptors shown here come from a man aged 40-50 years in good health and CMV-seropositive.

The table lists this clone with a few counts. This sequence joins TRBV6-4 and TRBJ1-1; D gene uncertain. The CDR3 is 14 residues long. The germline V and J ends were trimmed by 2 bases and 7 bases, with 14 bases remaining between them. CDR1 MRHNA and CDR2 SNTAGT come from the germline V gene. As DNA, the CDR3 is TGTGCCAGCAGTGACACCGGGTCTGTCGGTGAAGCTTTCTTT. Amino acids: CASSDTGSVGEAFF.

The chain links TRBV2 to TRBJ1-5; 7 nucleotides line up with TRBD1. Germline V CDR1 and CDR2: SNHLY, FYNNEI. The trim removed 4 bases at V and 5 bases at J, leaving 5 bases unmatched. The CDR3 spans 14 residues. The CDR3 DNA reads as TGTGCCAGCAGTGTCCGGGACAGCTATCAGCCCCAGCATTTT. The encoded protein is CASSVRDSYQPQHF.

The rearrangement uses TRBV13 and TRBJ2-7, with 8 bases matching TRBD1. Germline CDR1 and CDR2: PRHDT and FYEKMQ (reference sequence). V trimming: 4 bases; J trimming: 4 bases; junction bases outside the gene matches: 9. The CDR3 is 15 amino acids. For the CDR3, the DNA is TGTGCCAGCAGCTCATCGGACAGGGCTAAATACGAGCAGTACTTC. Protein product: CASSSSDRAKYEQYF.

This rearrangement joins TRBV5-4 to TRBJ2-5; no definite D call. The CDR3 is made up of 13 amino acids. V lost 3 bases to trimming and J lost 2 bases, with 8 bases between them. Germline V gene lookup returns CDR1 SGHNT and CDR2 YYREEE (reference sequence). The CDR3 sequence: CASSSPRQETQYF. The CDR3, as DNA: TGTGCCAGCAGCTCCCCACGGCAAGAGACCCAGTACTTC.

This clone was counted a single time. This chain uses TRBV6-4 with TRBJ2-3; TRBD2 matches 9 bases. J was trimmed by 3 bases and V by 8 bases; bases with no gene match: 12. CDR1 and CDR2 from the germline V gene are MRHNA and SNTAGT. The CDR3 runs 16 residues. DNA of the CDR3: TGTGCCAGCTCGGTCGGCGGGGGGGCCGCGACAGATACGCAGTATTTT. Residues: CASSVGGGAATDTQYF.

The chain combines TRBV19 with TRBJ1-4, with 9 bases aligning to TRBD1. Germline assignment: CDR1 LNHDA and CDR2 SQIVND (reference sequence). The CDR3 has 14 amino acids. The V and J ends lost 6 bases and 5 bases, in that order; junction bases with no gene match: 4. The CDR3 protein is CASSRTGVNEKLFF. CDR3 coding DNA: TGTGCCAGTAGCCGGACAGGGGTAAATGAAAAACTGTTTTTT.

J is TRBJ1-1 and V is TRBV6-1; maybe TRBD1 (5 bases). Germline assignment: CDR1 MNHNS and CDR2 SASEGT. V dropped 1 base and J dropped 1 base, with 7 bases sitting between them. The CDR3 is made up of 14 amino acids. The CDR3 is CASSEDQGNTEAFF. The CDR3 DNA reads TGTGCCAGCAGTGAAGACCAGGGGAACACTGAAGCTTTCTTT.

The rearrangement joins TRBV11-1 to TRBJ2-7; D is unclear. V dropped 3 bases and J dropped 2 bases, with 5 bases sitting between them. The CDR3 covers 12 residues. The germline V gene encodes CDR1 SGHAT and CDR2 FQDESV (reference sequence). The CDR3 bases are TGTGCCAGCAGCTTCCGTGCCTACGAGCAGTACTTC. It codes for CASSFRAYEQYF.

V gene TRBV6-5 combines with J gene TRBJ2-7; no firm D call. Germline CDR1 reads MNHEY; CDR2 reads SVGAGI. V lost 0 bases to trimming and J lost 2 bases, with 11 bases between them. This CDR3 has 15 residues. CDR3 nucleotides: TGTGCCAGCAGTTACTCGGTCAGGTCGACCTACGAGCAGTACTTC. Protein: CASSYSVRSTYEQYF.

The gene calls are TRBV4-1 and TRBJ2-3; 8 positions agree with TRBD2. CDR1 is MGHRA and CDR2 is YSYEKL in the germline V gene. This CDR3 is built from 17 residues. J gave up 0 bases and V 2 bases, and 7 bases lay outside the gene matches. In DNA form, the CDR3 reads TGCGCCAGCAGCCAACGAGGACTAGCTTCGAGCACAGATACGCAGTATTTT. Amino acids: CASSQRGLASSTDTQYF.

This clone turned up a few times. This sequence joins TRBV18 and TRBJ2-5; 10 bases fit TRBD1. The germline gives CDR1 KGHSH, CDR2 LQKENI. This CDR3 comprises 15 residues. J lost 1 base, V lost 1 base, and 0 bases had no gene match. The CDR3, as DNA: TGTGCCAGCTCACCACGGACAGGGGGCCAAGAGACCCAGTACTTC. Encoded protein: CASSPRTGGQETQYF.

The chain carries TRBV9 and TRBJ1-5; D is ambiguous. Looked up from germline, CDR1 is SGDLS and CDR2 is YYNGEE. V gave up 4 bases and J gave up 3 bases, with 14 bases separating them. The CDR3 sequence is 15 residues long. Here the CDR3 DNA reads TGTGCCAGCAGCCCGGGTGGAGGGCTCAATCAGCCCCAGCATTTT. It encodes CASSPGGGLNQPQHF.

The rearrangement uses TRBV5-1 and TRBJ1-1; D possibly corresponds to TRBD1 (5 bases). The germline gives CDR1 SGHRS, CDR2 YFSETQ. Trimming removed 4 bases at V and 7 bases at J, with 17 bases between. There are 14 residues in the CDR3. The DNA for the CDR3 is TGCGCCAGCAGCATGACAACAGGACCTGGTGAAGCTTTCTTT. Translating it yields CASSMTTGPGEAFF.

This clone was recorded once. One end of the junction varies from germline; a read error may be responsible. The genes are TRBV7-3 and TRBJ2-7; a possible D gene is TRBD1 (7 bases). CDR3 length: 16 residues. Germline CDR1 is SGHTA and CDR2 is FQGTGA. CDR3 bases: TGTGCCAGCAGCCTAACCGGAGGGGGCGCTGCCCACGAGCAGTACTTC. Translating it yields CASSLTGGGAAHEQYF. The complete variable domain, with remaining parts taken from reference TRBV7-3 and TRBJ2-7, reads GAGVSQTPSNKVTEKGKYVELRCDPISGHTALYWYRQSLGQGPEFLIYFQGTGAADDSGLPNDRFFAVRPEGSVSTLKIQRTERGDSAVYLCASSLTGGGAAHEQYFGPGTRLTVT.

The chain joins TRBV2 to TRBJ1-1; 7 nucleotides line up with TRBD1. Germline-derived CDR1 and CDR2 are SNHLY and FYNNEI. V shed 7 bases, J shed 5 bases, and the junction held 13 bases outside the gene matches. The CDR3 sequence is 15 residues long. Written as DNA, the CDR3 is TGTGCCAGCAAGTGGGACAGCACCTTGATGACTGAAGCTTTCTTT. It yields the protein CASKWDSTLMTEAFF. Full variable domain (remainder filled in from reference TRBV2 and TRBJ1-1): EPEVTQTPSHQVTQMGQEVILRCVPISNHLYFYWYRQILGQKVEFLVSFYNNEISEKSEIFDDQFSVERPDGSNFTLKIRSTKLEDSAMYFCASKWDSTLMTEAFFGQGTRLTVV.

This clone was observed a few times. The rearrangement joins TRBV11-3 to TRBJ1-2; the D gene is possibly TRBD1 (6 bases). Germline V gene sequence: CDR1 SGHNT, CDR2 YENEEA. With 5 bases removed from V and 3 bases from J, the gap between germline ends came to 13 bases. CDR3 size: 14 residues. The CDR3 nucleotides read TGTGCCAGCAGCCCAGGGCAGGGGTACTATGGCTACACCTTC. It is translated as CASSPGQGYYGYTF.

V usage is TRBV27 and J usage is TRBJ2-6; D perhaps matches TRBD2 (6 bases). Germline V CDR1 and CDR2: MNHEY, SMNVEV (reference sequence). The CDR3 totals 17 residues. V was shortened by 7 bases and J by 0 bases, with 16 bases between the two germline ends. CDR3 bases: TGTGCCAGCACCACCGCGGGGAGATCCTCTGGGGCCAACGTCCTGACTTTC. This sequence encodes CASTTAGRSSGANVLTF.

This clone was seen ten or more times. The rearrangement links TRBV6-6 to TRBJ1-5; D might be TRBD1 (5 bases). With 7 bases removed from V and 0 bases from J, the gap between germline ends came to 10 bases. CDR3 length: 14 residues. From germline, CDR1 is MNHNY and CDR2 SVGAGI (reference sequence). CDR3 bases: TGTGCCAGCACTGACAGCGATAGCAATCAGCCCCAGCATTTT. This translates into CASTDSDSNQPQHF.

This clone has just a few counts. CDR3: CASSPDRGGNQPQHF. Here the CDR3 DNA reads TGTGCCAGCTCACCAGACAGGGGAGGCAATCAGCCCCAGCATTTT. The rearrangement joins TRBV18 to TRBJ1-5, with 8 positions matching TRBD1. This CDR3 contains 15 residues. V was clipped by 2 bases and J by 2 bases; unmatched bases: 2. Germline V gene data show CDR1 as KGHSH and CDR2 as LQKENI.

V usage is TRBV6-4 and J usage is TRBJ1-6, with 9 bases identical to TRBD1. The trim removed 6 bases at V and 9 bases at J, leaving 6 bases unmatched. The CDR3 is 14 amino acids. The V gene's germline CDR1 is MRHNA and CDR2 SNTAGT. The CDR3 DNA follows: TGTGCCAGCAGGGACAGGGGTGGTGGTTCACCCCTCCACTTT. Protein sequence: CASRDRGGGSPLHF.

This chain joins TRBV4-3 and TRBJ2-4; a weak D match, TRBD2 (6 bases). Trimming took off 0 bases at V and 2 bases at J, with 11 bases between the two ends. Germline lookup yields CDR1 LGHNA and CDR2 YSLEER. The CDR3 spans 16 residues. CDR3 residues: CASSQERGGTKNIQYF. CDR3 nucleotides: TGCGCCAGCAGCCAAGAACGCGGAGGGACCAAAAACATTCAGTACTTC.

The sample holds a few counts of this clone. The CDR3 coding sequence is TGTGCCAGCAGCCGACAGGGGGCGTCCCCTGAAGCTTTCTTT. Translation gives CASSRQGASPEAFF. V usage is TRBV5-4 and J usage is TRBJ1-1, with 10 bases fitting TRBD1. With V trimmed by 4 bases and J by 6 bases, 6 bases remained unmatched. CDR1 is SGHNT, CDR2 YYREEE, per germline (reference sequence). CDR3 size: 14 residues.

This clone appeared a few times. This chain links TRBV4-2 with TRBJ1-6; D remains ambiguous. The CDR3 contains 17 residues. With 3 bases removed from V and 6 bases from J, the gap between germline ends came to 18 bases. Germline loops: CDR1 LGHNA, CDR2 YNFKEQ. CDR3 DNA: TGTGCCAGCAGCCAGGATAACATAATAACTACTAATTCACCCCTCCACTTT. Protein sequence: CASSQDNIITTNSPLHF.

J is TRBJ1-2 and V is TRBV5-6; 8 bases map to TRBD1. After removal of 4 bases from V and 4 bases from J, the junction contained 6 bases not matched to a gene. The length of the CDR3 is 14 residues. In germline, CDR1 is SGHDT, CDR2 YYEEEE. The CDR3 region is CASSQTGDSYGYTF. CDR3 DNA sequence: TGTGCCAGCAGCCAGACAGGGGACTCCTATGGCTACACCTTC.

The rearrangement links TRBV5-6 to TRBJ2-1, with a tentative D call TRBD1 (6 bases). V was pared by 4 bases and J by 9 bases, with 17 bases between. The CDR3 is 14 amino acids. Germline V gives CDR1 SGHDT, CDR2 YYEEEE. CDR3 residues: CASSHDRIAFEQFF. CDR3 nucleotide sequence: TGTGCCAGCAGCCACGACAGGATCGCGTTTGAGCAGTTCTTC.

In its sample, this clone was seen a few times. The chain uses TRBV30 and TRBJ1-1; TRBD1 matches at 8 bases. The J segment lost 1 base and the V segment lost 6 bases, leaving 4 bases of the junction unmatched. The CDR3 runs to 13 residues. CDR1 is GTSNPN and CDR2 is SVGIG in the germline V gene (reference sequence). The CDR3 here is CACSGTGNTEAFF. The CDR3 DNA sequence: TGTGCCTGCTCCGGGACAGGGAACACTGAAGCTTTCTTT.

The J gene is TRBJ2-1, the V gene TRBV6-1, with TRBD2 identical over 7 bases. The ends lost 4 bases at V and 0 bases at J; junction bases unmatched: 6. The CDR3 sequence is 16 residues long. Germline CDR1 and CDR2: MNHNS and SASEGT. Here the CDR3 reads CASSVLAQSSYNEQFF. The DNA of the CDR3 is TGTGCCAGCAGTGTACTAGCGCAAAGCTCCTACAATGAGCAGTTCTTC.

The CDR3 is CASSQDHRGNYGYTF. DNA for the CDR3: TGCGCCAGCAGCCAAGATCATAGGGGAAACTATGGCTACACCTTC. The V and J genes are TRBV4-1 and TRBJ1-2; D possibly corresponds to TRBD1 (5 bases). Germline V gene data show CDR1 as MGHRA and CDR2 as YSYEKL. The V gene lost 0 bases and the J gene lost 2 bases, with 10 bases spanning the gap. The CDR3 consists of 15 residues.

The sample holds a few counts of this clone. This sample includes further DNA sequences coding for the same CDR3. The V gene is TRBV4-2, the J gene TRBJ1-5, with 10 bases fitting TRBD1. The trim removed 0 bases at V and 6 bases at J, leaving 5 bases unmatched. The CDR3 is made up of 16 amino acids. Germline loops: CDR1 LGHNA, CDR2 YNFKEQ. The CDR3 loop is CASSQDGGQGGQPQHF. CDR3 in DNA: TGTGCCAGCAGCCAAGACGGAGGACAGGGGGGTCAGCCCCAGCATTTT.

This clone was counted only a few times. This chain uses TRBV4-1 with TRBJ2-3; D may be TRBD2 (6 bases). V lost 7 bases, J lost 0 bases, and 11 bases lay in between. Germline assignment: CDR1 MGHRA and CDR2 YSYEKL. The CDR3 totals 14 residues. CDR3 residues: CASTLAASTDTQYF. CDR3 nucleotides: TGCGCCAGCACACTAGCTGCTAGCACAGATACGCAGTATTTT.

Concerning this clone: One end of the junction varies from germline; a read error may be responsible. This CDR3 is also generated by other DNA sequences in the sample. The chain recombines TRBV4-2 with TRBJ1-5; unclear D gene. In germline, CDR1 is LGHNA, CDR2 YNFKEQ. This CDR3 contains 15 residues. The CDR3 loop reads CASSQDWLSNQPQHF. The CDR3 nucleotides are TGTGCCAGCAGTCAAGATTGGCTCTCGAATCAGCCCCAGCATTTT.

The J gene is TRBJ1-1, the V gene TRBV14; D not resolved. The CDR3 is 14 amino acids. Between the trimmed V and J ends, which lost 0 bases and 6 bases, there was a span of 11 bases. Germline V gene sequence: CDR1 SGHDN, CDR2 FVKESK. The CDR3 DNA reads TGTGCCAGCAGCCAAGATACGGCTAGTTCTGAAGCTTTCTTT. Protein sequence: CASSQDTASSEAFF.